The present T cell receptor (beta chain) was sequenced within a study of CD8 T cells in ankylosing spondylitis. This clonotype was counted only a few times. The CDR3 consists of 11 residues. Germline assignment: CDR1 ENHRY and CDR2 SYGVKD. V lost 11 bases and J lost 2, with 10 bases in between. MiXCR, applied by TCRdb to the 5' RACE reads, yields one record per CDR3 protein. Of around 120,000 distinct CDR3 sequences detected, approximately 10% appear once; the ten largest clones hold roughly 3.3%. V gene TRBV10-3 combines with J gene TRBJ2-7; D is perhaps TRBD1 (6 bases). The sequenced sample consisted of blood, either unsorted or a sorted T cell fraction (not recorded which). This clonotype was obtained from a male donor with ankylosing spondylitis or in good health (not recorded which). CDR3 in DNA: TGTGCCGTACAGGGCACCTACGAGCAGTACTTC. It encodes CAVQGTYEQYF.